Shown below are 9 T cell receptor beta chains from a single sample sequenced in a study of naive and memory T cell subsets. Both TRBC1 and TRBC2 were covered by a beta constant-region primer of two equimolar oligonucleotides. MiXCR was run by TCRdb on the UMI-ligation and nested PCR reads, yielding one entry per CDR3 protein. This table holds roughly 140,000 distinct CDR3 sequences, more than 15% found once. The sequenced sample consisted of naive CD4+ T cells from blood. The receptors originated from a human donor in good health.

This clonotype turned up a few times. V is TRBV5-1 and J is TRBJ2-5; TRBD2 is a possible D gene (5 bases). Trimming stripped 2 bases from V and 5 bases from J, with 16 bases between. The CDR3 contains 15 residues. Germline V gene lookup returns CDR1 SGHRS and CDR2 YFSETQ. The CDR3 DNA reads TGCGCCAGCAGCTTAATCGCACTTCGAGGGGAGACCCAGTACTTC. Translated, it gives CASSLIALRGETQYF.

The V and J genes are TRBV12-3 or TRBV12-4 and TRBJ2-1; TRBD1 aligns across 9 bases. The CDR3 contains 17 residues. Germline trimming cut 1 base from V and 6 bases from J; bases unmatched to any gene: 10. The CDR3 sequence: CASSLGFPGQGRNEQFF. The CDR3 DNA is TGTGCCAGCAGTTTAGGTTTCCCGGGACAGGGTCGCAATGAGCAGTTCTTC.

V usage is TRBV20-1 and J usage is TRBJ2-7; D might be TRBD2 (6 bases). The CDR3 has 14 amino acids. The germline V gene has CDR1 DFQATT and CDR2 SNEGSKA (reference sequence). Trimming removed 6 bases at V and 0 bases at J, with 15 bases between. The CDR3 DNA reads TGCAGTGCCATCTCTAGCGAAAGCTCCTACGAGCAGTACTTC. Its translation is CSAISSESSYEQYF.

CDR3 coding DNA: TGTGCCAGCAGTTCCTACCGGTCCTACGAGCAGTACTTC. Translated, it gives CASSSYRSYEQYF. The chain uses TRBV28 and TRBJ2-7; D gene ambiguous. V gave up 4 bases and J gave up 1 base, with 8 bases separating them. Germline-derived CDR1 and CDR2 are MDHEN and SYDVKM. The CDR3 sequence is 13 residues long.

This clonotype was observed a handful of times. CDR3 in amino acids: CASSLNKISYEQYF. CDR3 nucleotides: TGTGCCAGCAGCTTAAACAAGATCAGCTACGAGCAGTACTTC. The gene calls are TRBV7-2 and TRBJ2-7, with D uncertain. The germline V gene has CDR1 SGHTA and CDR2 FQGNSA. V gave up 2 bases and J gave up 3 bases, with 11 bases separating them. The CDR3 has 14 amino acids.

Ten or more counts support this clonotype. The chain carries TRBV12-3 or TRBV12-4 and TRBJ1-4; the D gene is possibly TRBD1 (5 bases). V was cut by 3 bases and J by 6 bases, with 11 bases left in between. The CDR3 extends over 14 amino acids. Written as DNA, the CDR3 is TGTGCCAGCAGTTTTCAGGGCGGAGATGAAAAACTGTTTTTT. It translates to CASSFQGGDEKLFF.

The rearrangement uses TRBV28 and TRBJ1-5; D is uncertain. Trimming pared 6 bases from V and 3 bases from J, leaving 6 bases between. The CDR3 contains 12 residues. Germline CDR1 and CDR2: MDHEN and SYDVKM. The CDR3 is CASSENNQPQHF. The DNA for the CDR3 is TGTGCCAGCAGCGAGAACAATCAGCCCCAGCATTTT.

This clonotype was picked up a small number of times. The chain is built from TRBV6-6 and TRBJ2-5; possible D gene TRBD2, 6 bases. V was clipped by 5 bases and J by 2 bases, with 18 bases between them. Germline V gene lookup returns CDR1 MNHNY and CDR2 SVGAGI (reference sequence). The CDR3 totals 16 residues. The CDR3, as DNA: TGTGCCAGCAGTAAAAGGGCGCCGAGCGGGCAAGAGACCCAGTACTTC. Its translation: CASSKRAPSGQETQYF.

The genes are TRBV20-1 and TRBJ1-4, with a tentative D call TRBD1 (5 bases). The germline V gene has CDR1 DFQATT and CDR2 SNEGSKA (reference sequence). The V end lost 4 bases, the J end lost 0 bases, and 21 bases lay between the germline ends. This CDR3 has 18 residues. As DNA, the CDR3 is TGCAGTGCTATACAGGCAGGCGGTATCGGGGCAACTAATGAAAAACTGTTTTTT. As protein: CSAIQAGGIGATNEKLFF.